These T cell receptor beta chains were read from a single sample in a study of blood T cell repertoires in COVID-19. Clones were sequenced by immunoSEQ multiplex PCR, and TCRdb holds only the in-frame ones, with some missing. This sample yields 65,000 to 90,000 clones, of which roughly 78% are seen a single time; 10% belongs to the top ten. The sample consisted of peripheral blood. All receptors come from a man aged 55 to 70 with acute or convalescent COVID-19. CDR3s include the opening cysteine and the closing phenylalanine or tryptophan. The order of the fields is clone size, D gene, J gene, V gene, CDR3 DNA, CDR3 protein. A D gene is named only where the DNA matches it firmly. For some rows the clone size is stated as once, few or many, or as a class when expanded; others skip it.

>NA|NA|TRBJ1-5|TRBV7-2
TGTGCCAGCAGCTTGGAGACTAGCAATCAGCCCCAGCATTTT
CASSLETSNQPQHF
>NA|NA|TRBJ2-7|TRBV28
TGTGCCAGCAAGACAGTAACCTCCTACGAGCAGTACTTC
CASKTVTSYEQYF
>once|NA|TRBJ2-3|TRBV28
TGTGCCAGCAGTTTACAGGGGCGGTCGACGCAGTATTTT
CASSLQGRSTQYF
>NA|NA|TRBJ1-3|TRBV19
TGTGCCAGTGGATATACAGGGTCTGGAAACACCATATATTTT
CASGYTGSGNTIYF
>NA|NA|TRBJ1-1|TRBV5-1
TGCGCCAGCAGCCTCTCATACAGGATAGGCACTGAAGCTTTCTTT
CASSLSYRIGTEAFF
>NA|TRBD1|TRBJ1-2|TRBV5-6
TGTGCCAGCGGCCGGGACAGGGGCGGCTATGGCTACACCTTC
CASGRDRGGYGYTF
>NA|NA|TRBJ1-1|TRBV29-1
TGCAGCGTAGCACAGGAGACTGAAGCTTTCTTT
CSVAQETEAFF
>NA|TRBD1|TRBJ2-5|TRBV19
TGTGCCAGTAGTAGAAGGGACAGGGATCGCGAGACCCAGTACTTC
CASSRRDRDRETQYF
>NA|NA|TRBJ1-1|TRBV27
TGTGCCAGCAGCCTGTCCCGGAACACTGAAGCTTTCTTT
CASSLSRNTEAFF
>NA|TRBD2|TRBJ2-5|TRBV19
TGTGCCAGTCGAGCGGGGTCTGGAGAGACCCAGTACTTC
CASRAGSGETQYF
>NA|NA|TRBJ2-5|TRBV7-7
TGTGCTAGCAGCTTAGATTACTCCGGGGGGACCCAGTACTTC
CASSLDYSGGTQYF
>NA|NA|TRBJ1-1|TRBV6-6
TGTGCCAGCAGTTCGAGTGGTGTAGACACTGAAGCTTTCTTT
CASSSSGVDTEAFF
>NA|NA|TRBJ1-5|TRBV3-1/TRBV3-2
TGTGCCAGCAGCCAAGGAGAAAGGGGACAGCCCCAGCATTTT
CASSQGERGQPQHF
>few|TRBD1|TRBJ1-4|TRBV5-4
TGTGCCAGCACCAAGGGACAGGGTTCAACTAATGAAAAACTGTTTTTT
CASTKGQGSTNEKLFF
>NA|TRBD1|TRBJ1-6|TRBV7-2
TGTGCCAGCAGCTATGGGACAGTTAATTCACCCCTCCACTTT
CASSYGTVNSPLHF
>NA|TRBD1|TRBJ2-5|TRBV19
TGTGCCAGTAGTCAGGGGGCGGATTTCCAAGAGACCCAGTACTTC
CASSQGADFQETQYF
>NA|NA|TRBJ2-2|TRBV9
TGTGCCAGCAGCCCCCGACTAGTTTCCGGGGAGCTGTTTTTT
CASSPRLVSGELFF
>NA|TRBD2|TRBJ2-7|TRBV4-3
TGCGCCAGCAGCCAAGAAGCCAGCGGGAGGTACGAGCAGTACTTC
CASSQEASGRYEQYF
>NA|NA|TRBJ1-2|TRBV7-9
TGTGCCAGCAGTCACGAGGACTATGGCTACACCTTC
CASSHEDYGYTF
>NA|NA|TRBJ2-3|TRBV21-1
TGTGCCAGCAGCATCCCCCTAGGAAGTGACACAGATACGCAGTATTTT
CASSIPLGSDTDTQYF
>NA|TRBD2|TRBJ2-3|TRBV27
TGTGCCAGCAAGCCTAGCGGGAGAGATACGCAGTATTTT
CASKPSGRDTQYF
>NA|TRBD2|TRBJ2-7|TRBV30
TGTGCCTGGAGTGTACTAGCGGATACCTACGAGCAGTACTTC
CAWSVLADTYEQYF
>NA|TRBD2|TRBJ2-5|TRBV18
TGTGCCAGCTCACCCCTGGCTGAACGGGAGGGCAGAGAGACCCAGTACTTC
CASSPLAEREGRETQYF
>few|NA|TRBJ1-5|TRBV5-1
TGCGCCAGCAGCTTGTCAGGGGACAATCAGCCCCAGCATTTT
CASSLSGDNQPQHF